Listed below are T cell receptor beta chains from one sample, sequenced in a study of OX40 agonist ivuxolimab in advanced cancers. The repertoire was sequenced with immunoSEQ multiplex PCR; TCRdb's copy has only in-frame clones and lacks some. The sample has some 41,000 clones, roughly nine tenths seen once; the top ten hold roughly 0.58%. The sequencing here drew on CD4+ or CD8+ T cells sorted from blood, taken in a trial of the OX40 agonist ivuxolimab. Receptor source: an adult with an advanced solid tumor such as melanoma, head and neck, liver or kidney cancer. Each CDR3 is given without its conserved first and last residue. Each record gives: V gene, CDR3 protein.

>TRBV7-2
ASSLGLAGNTGELF
>TRBV5-4
ASSADGNTEAF
>TRBV27
ASSLAANRRLLYEQY
>TRBV11-3
ASSLSNNYGYT
>TRBV19
ASSRSSSNTEAF
>TRBV29-1
SAKEGNQPQH
>TRBV5-4
ASSHPTASGNTIY
>TRBV30
AWSPGAGDTEAF
>TRBV5-6
ASSLWATEAF
>TRBV4-3
ASSQGTNNEQF
>TRBV11-3
ASSFGGTRADTQY
>TRBV6-5
ASSYFGQGVT
>TRBV5-1
ASSRGGLETQY
>TRBV7-9
ASNPGTEAF